The present T cell receptor (beta chain) was sequenced within a study of OX40 agonist ivuxolimab in advanced cancers. Study-wide background: Partial response was recorded in three patients: one hepatocellular carcinoma and two cutaneous melanoma cases.

Broader study findings: Clones of CD4+ and CD8+ blood T cells grew by week 6 at doses of 0.1 to 3.0 mg/kg.

CDR1 is MNHEY and CDR2 is SMNVEV in the germline V gene (reference sequence). Trimming shortened V by 4 bases and J by 5 bases, and 20 bases separated the two germline ends. This CDR3 is built from 16 residues. Note on this clone: What it binds is not known.

Clones were read by immunoSEQ multiplex PCR, and TCRdb kept only the in-frame ones, dropping some. The sample has approximately 78,000 clones; less than 90% are singletons. The chain links TRBV27 to TRBJ1-1; maybe TRBD1 (5 bases). The receptor was isolated from an adult with an advanced solid tumor such as melanoma, head and neck, liver or kidney cancer. The material sequenced was CD4+ or CD8+ T cells sorted from blood, taken in a trial of the OX40 agonist ivuxolimab. CDR3 in amino acids: CASSSYRGSARTEAFF. The CDR3 region has the DNA TGTGCCAGCAGTTCCTACCGGGGCTCCGCCAGGACTGAAGCTTTCTTT.